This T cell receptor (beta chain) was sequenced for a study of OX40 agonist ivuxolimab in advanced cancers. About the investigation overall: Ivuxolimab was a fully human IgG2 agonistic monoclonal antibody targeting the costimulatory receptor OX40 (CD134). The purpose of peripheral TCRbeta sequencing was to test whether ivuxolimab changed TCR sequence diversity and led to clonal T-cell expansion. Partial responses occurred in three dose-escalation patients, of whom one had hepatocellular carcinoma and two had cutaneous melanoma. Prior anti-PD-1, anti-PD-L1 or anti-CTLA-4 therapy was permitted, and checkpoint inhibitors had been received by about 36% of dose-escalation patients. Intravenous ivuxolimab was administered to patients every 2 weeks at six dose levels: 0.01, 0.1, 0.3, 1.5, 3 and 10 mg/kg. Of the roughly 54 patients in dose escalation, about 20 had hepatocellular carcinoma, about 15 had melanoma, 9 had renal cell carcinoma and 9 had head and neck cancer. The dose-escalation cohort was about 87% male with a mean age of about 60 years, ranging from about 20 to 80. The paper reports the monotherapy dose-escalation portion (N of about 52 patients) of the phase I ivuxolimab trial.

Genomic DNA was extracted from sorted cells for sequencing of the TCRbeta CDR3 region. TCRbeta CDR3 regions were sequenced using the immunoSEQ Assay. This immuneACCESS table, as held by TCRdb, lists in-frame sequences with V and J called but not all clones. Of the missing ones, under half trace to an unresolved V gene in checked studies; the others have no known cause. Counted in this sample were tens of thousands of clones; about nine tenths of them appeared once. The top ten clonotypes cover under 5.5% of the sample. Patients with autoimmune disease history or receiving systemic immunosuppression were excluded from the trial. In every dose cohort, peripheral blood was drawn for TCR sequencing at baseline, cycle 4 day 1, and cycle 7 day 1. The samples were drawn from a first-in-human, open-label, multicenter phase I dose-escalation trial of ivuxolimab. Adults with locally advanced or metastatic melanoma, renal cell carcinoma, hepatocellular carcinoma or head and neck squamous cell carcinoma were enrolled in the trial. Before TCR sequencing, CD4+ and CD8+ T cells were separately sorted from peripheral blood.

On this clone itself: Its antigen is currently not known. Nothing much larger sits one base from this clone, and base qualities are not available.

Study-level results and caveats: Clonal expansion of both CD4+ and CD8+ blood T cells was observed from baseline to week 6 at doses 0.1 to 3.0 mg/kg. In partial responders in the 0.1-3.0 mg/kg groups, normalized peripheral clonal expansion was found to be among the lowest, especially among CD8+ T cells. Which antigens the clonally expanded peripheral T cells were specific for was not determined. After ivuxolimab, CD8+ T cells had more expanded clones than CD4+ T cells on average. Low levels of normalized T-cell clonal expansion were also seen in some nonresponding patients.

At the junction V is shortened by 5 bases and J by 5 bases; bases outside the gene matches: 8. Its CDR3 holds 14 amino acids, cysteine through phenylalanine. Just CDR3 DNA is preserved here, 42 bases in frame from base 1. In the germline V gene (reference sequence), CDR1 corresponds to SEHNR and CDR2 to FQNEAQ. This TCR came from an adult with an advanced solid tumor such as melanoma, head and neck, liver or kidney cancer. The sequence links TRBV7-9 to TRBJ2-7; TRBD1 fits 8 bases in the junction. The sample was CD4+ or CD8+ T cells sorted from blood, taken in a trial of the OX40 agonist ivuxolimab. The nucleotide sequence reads TGTGCCAGCAGCACCCAGGGGGCATCCCACGAGCAGTACTTC. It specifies CASSTQGASHEQYF.